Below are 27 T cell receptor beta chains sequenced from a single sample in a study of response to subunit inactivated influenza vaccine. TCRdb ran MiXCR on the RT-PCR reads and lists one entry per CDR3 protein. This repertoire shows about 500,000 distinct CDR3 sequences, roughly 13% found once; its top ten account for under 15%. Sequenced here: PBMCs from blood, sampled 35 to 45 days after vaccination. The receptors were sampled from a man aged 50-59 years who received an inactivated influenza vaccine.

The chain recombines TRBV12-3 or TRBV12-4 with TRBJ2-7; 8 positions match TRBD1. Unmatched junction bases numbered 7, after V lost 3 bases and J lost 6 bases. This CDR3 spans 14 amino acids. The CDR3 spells CASSFSQGEREQYF. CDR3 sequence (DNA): TGTGCCAGCAGTTTCTCACAGGGGGAACGCGAGCAGTACTTC.

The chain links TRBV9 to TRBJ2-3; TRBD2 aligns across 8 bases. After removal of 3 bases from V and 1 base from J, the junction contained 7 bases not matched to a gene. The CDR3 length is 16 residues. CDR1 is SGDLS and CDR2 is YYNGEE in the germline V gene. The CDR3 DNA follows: TGTGCCAGCAGCGGGCTCCTAGCGGGCGGCACAGATACGCAGTATTTT. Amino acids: CASSGLLAGGTDTQYF. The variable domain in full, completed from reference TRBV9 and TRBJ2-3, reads DSGVTQTPKHLITATGQRVTLRCSPRSGDLSVYWYQQSLDQGLQFLIQYYNGEERAKGNILERFSAQQFPDLHSELNLSSLELGDSALYFCASSGLLAGGTDTQYFGPGTRLTVL.

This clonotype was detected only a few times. CDR3 protein: CASSSLLQGAAYEQYF. The CDR3 nucleotides read TGCGCCAGCAGCTCCTTGCTTCAGGGAGCGGCCTACGAGCAGTACTTC. This chain joins TRBV5-1 and TRBJ2-7; TRBD1 or TRBD2 may be the D gene (5 bases each). Trimming cost V 3 bases and J 2 bases, with 18 bases left between them. The CDR3 is made up of 16 amino acids. Germline V gene sequence: CDR1 SGHRS, CDR2 YFSETQ.

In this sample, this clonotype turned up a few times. The CDR3 region is CASSFEREGLGVFF. The CDR3 DNA reads TGTGCCAGCAGCTTTGAGCGGGAGGGCCTAGGGGTATTCTTC. The rearrangement links TRBV5-6 to TRBJ2-1; TRBD2 agrees at 10 bases. Germline V CDR1 and CDR2: SGHDT, YYEEEE. This CDR3 spans 14 amino acids. Unmatched junction bases numbered 12, after V lost 2 bases and J lost 16 bases.

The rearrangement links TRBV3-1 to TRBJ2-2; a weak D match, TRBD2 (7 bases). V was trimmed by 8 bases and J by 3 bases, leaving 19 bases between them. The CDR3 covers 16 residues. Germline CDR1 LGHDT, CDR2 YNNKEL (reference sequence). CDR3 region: CASQMGGGAYTGELFF. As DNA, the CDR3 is TGTGCCAGCCAAATGGGGGGGGGCGCGTACACCGGGGAGCTGTTTTTT.

The CDR3, as DNA: TGTGCCAGCAGTTACGTTCGGGCAGATACGCAGTATTTT. It codes for CASSYVRADTQYF. This rearrangement joins TRBV6-2 or TRBV6-3 to TRBJ2-3; unclear D gene. Germline assignment: CDR1 MNHEY and CDR2 SVGEGT. The CDR3 totals 13 residues. Trimming removed 2 bases at V and 4 bases at J, with 7 bases between.

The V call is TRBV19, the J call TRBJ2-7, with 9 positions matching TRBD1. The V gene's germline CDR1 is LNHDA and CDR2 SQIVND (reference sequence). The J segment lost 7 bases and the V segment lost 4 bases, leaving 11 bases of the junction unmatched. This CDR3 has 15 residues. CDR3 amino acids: CASSTSGTGLGEQYF. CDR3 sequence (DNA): TGTGCCAGTAGTACCTCCGGGACAGGGCTGGGGGAGCAGTACTTC.

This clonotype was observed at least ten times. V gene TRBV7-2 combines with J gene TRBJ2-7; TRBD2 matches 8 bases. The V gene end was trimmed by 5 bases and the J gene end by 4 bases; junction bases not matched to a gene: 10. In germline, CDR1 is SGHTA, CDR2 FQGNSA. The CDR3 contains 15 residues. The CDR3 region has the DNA TGTGCCAGCAGCGTTCGGCCTAGCGGGTTATACGAGCAGTACTTC. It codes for CASSVRPSGLYEQYF.

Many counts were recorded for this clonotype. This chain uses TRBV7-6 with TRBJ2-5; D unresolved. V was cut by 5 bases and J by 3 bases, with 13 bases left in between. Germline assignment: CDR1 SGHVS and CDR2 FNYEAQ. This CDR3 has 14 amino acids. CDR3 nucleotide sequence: TGTGCCAGCAGCCCAAAGCCCCGGGAAGAGACCCAGTACTTC. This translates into CASSPKPREETQYF.

The CDR3 sequence: CASKAGDSYEQYF. CDR3 nucleotides: TGCGCCAGCAAGGCGGGGGACTCCTACGAGCAGTACTTC. The chain links TRBV5-1 to TRBJ2-7, with TRBD2 matching 7 bases. The V segment lost 6 bases and the J segment 0 bases; nucleotides outside the gene matches: 3. The CDR3 covers 13 residues. Looked up from germline, CDR1 is SGHRS and CDR2 is YFSETQ.

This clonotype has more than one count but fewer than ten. The CDR3: CSARDLTGGLDEQFF. The CDR3 DNA reads TGCAGTGCTAGAGATCTGACAGGGGGCCTGGATGAGCAGTTCTTC. The V call is TRBV20-1, the J call TRBJ2-1; 10 bases line up with TRBD1. Germline V gene sequence: CDR1 DFQATT, CDR2 SNEGSKA (reference sequence). The J segment lost 8 bases and the V segment lost 0 bases, leaving 7 bases of the junction unmatched. CDR3 length: 15 amino acids.

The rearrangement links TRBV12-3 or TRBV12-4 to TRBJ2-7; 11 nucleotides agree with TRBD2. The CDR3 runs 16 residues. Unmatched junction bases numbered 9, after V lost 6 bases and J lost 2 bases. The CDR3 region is CASRGRSGRATYEQYF. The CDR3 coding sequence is TGTGCCAGCAGGGGTCGTAGCGGGAGGGCTACCTACGAGCAGTACTTC.

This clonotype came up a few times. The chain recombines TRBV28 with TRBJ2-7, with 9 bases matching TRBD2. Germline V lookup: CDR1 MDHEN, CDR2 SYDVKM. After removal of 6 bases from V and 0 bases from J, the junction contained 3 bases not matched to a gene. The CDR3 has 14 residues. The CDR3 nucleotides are TGTGCCAGCAGGTCTAGCGGGGACTCCTACGAGCAGTACTTC. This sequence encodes CASRSSGDSYEQYF. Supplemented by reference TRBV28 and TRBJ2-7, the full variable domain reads DVKVTQSSRYLVKRTGEKVFLECVQDMDHENMFWYRQDPGLGLRLIYFSYDVKMKEKGDIPEGYSVSREKKERFSLILESASTNQTSMYLCASRSSGDSYEQYFGPGTRLTVT.

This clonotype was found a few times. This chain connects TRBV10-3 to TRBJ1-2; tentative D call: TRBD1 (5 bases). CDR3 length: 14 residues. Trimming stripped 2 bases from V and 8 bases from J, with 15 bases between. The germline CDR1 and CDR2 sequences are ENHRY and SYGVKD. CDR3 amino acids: CAISERAGYEGYTF. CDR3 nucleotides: TGTGCCATCAGTGAGCGGGCAGGGTACGAGGGCTACACCTTC.

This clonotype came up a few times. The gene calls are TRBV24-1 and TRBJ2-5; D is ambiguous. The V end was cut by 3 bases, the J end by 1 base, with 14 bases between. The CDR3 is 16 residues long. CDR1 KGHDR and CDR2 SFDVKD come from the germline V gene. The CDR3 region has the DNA TGTGCCACCAGTGATAATTCTGGTCTGGGCCAAGAGACCCAGTACTTC. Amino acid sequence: CATSDNSGLGQETQYF.

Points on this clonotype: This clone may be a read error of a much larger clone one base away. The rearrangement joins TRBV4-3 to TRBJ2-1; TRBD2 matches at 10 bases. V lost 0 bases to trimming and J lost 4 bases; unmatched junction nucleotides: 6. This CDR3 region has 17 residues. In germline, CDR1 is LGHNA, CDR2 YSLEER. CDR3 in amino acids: CASSQEGGLARYNEQFF. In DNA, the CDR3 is TGCGCCAGCAGCCAAGAGGGGGGACTAGCGAGATACAATGAGCAGTTCTTC.

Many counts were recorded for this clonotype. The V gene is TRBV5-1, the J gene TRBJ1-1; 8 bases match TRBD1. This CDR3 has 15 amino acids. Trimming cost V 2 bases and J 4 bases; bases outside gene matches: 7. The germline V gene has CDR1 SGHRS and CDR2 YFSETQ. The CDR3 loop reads CASSLTGTGPTEAFF. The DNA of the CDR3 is TGCGCCAGCAGCTTAACCGGGACAGGCCCCACTGAAGCTTTCTTT.

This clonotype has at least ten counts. CDR3 residues: CASSLALRVRGNEQYF. The CDR3, as DNA: TGTGCCAGCAGTTTAGCTCTCCGAGTCAGGGGTAACGAGCAGTACTTC. This chain links TRBV12-3 or TRBV12-4 with TRBJ2-7, with a tentative D call TRBD1 (6 bases). Trimming removed 0 bases from V and 5 bases from J, with 17 bases in between. The CDR3 contains 16 residues.

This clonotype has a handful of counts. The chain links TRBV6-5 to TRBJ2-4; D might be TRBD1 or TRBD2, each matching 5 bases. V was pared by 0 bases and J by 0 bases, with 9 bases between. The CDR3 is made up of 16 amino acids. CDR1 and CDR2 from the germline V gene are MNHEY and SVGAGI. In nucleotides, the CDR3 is TGTGCCAGCAGTTACTCGATGGGGGTAGCCAAAAACATTCAGTACTTC. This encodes CASSYSMGVAKNIQYF.

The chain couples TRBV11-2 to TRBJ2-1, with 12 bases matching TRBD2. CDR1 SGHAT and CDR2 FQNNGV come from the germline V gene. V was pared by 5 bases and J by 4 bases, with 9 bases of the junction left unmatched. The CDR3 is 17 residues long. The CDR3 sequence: CASSGLEGLAGYNEQFF. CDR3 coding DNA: TGTGCCAGCAGCGGACTAGAGGGACTAGCGGGTTACAATGAGCAGTTCTTC.

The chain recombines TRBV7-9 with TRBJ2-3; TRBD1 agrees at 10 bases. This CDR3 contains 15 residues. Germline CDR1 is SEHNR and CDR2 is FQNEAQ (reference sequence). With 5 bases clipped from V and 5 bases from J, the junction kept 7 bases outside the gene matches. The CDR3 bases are TGTGCCAGCAGCCCGAGGGACAGGGGAGGAGATACGCAGTATTTT. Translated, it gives CASSPRDRGGDTQYF.

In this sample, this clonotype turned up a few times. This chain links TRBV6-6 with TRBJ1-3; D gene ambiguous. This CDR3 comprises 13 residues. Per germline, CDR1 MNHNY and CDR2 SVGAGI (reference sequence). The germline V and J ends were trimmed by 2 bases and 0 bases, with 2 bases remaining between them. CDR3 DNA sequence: TGTGCCAGCAGTTACAGCTCTGGAAACACCATATATTTT. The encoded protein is CASSYSSGNTIYF.

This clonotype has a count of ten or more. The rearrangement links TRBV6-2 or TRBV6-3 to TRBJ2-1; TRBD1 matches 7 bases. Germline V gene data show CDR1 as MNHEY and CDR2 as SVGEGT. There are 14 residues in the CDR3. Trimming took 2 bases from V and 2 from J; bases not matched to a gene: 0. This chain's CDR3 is CASSYGTAYNEQFF. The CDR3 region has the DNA TGTGCCAGCAGTTACGGGACAGCCTACAATGAGCAGTTCTTC.

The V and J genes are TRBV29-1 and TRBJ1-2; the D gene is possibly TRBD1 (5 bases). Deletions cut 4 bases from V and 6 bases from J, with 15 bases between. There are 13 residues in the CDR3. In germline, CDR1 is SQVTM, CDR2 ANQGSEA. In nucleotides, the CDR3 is TGCAGCGTTGGGTCCCCAGGGCTCAATGGCTACACCTTC. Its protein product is CSVGSPGLNGYTF.

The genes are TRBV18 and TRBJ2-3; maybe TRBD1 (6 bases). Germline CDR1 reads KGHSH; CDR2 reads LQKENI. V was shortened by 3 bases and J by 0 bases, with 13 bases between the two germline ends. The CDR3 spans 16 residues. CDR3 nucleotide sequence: TGTGCCAGCTCACCCCAGGGGCGAACTAGCACAGATACGCAGTATTTT. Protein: CASSPQGRTSTDTQYF.

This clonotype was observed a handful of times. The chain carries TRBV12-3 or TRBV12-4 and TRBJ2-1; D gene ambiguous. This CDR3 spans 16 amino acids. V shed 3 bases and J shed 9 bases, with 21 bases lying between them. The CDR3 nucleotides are TGTGCCAGCAGTTTGTCCTACTCGCTAGTAGGTGGTGAGCAGTTCTTC. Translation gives CASSLSYSLVGGEQFF.

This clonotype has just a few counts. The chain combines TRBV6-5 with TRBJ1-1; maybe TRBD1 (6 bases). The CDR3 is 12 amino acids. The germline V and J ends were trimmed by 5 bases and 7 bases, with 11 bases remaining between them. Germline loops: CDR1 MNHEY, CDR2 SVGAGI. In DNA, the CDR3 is TGTGCCAGCAGTGGCCAGGGGAATGAAGCTTTCTTT. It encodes CASSGQGNEAFF.